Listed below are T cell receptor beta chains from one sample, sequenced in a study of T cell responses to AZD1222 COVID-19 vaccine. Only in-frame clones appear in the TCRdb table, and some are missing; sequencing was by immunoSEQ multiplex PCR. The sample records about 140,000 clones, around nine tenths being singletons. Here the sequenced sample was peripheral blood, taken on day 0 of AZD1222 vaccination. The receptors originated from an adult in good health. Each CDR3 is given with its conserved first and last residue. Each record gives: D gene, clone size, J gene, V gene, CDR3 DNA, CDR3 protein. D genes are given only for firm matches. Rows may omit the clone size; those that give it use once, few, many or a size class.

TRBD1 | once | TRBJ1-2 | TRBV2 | TGTGCCAGCAAAGCTTACTCGGGACAGAGATATGGCTACACCTTC | CASKAYSGQRYGYTF
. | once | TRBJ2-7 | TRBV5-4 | TGTGCCAGCAGCGAGGTGGGGGCTTCCTACGAGCAGTACTTC | CASSEVGASYEQYF
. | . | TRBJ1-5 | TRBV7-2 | TGTGCCAGCAGCGTGGATAGCAATCAGCCCCAGCATTTT | CASSVDSNQPQHF
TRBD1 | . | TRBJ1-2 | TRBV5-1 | TGCGCCAGCAGCGGAGGGACAGCAAGCCGTGGCTACACCTTC | CASSGGTASRGYTF
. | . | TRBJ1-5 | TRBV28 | TGTGCCAGCAGTCGACAGACGAATCAGCCCCAGCATTTT | CASSRQTNQPQHF
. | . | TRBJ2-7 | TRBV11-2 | TGTGCCAGCAGCTTAGGCAGGGTCTACGAGCAGTACTTC | CASSLGRVYEQYF
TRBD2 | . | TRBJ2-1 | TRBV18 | TGTGCCAGCTCTACACTAGCGGCATTCGATGAGCAGTTCTTC | CASSTLAAFDEQFF
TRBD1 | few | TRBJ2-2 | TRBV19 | TGTGCCAGTAGGAACGGACAGGGGGCTACCGGGGAGCTGTTTTTT | CASRNGQGATGELFF
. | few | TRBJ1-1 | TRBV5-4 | TGTGCCAGCAGTATCGGGGGGGTAGTCGGAGCTTTCTTT | CASSIGGVVGAFF
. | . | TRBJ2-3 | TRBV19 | TGTGCCAGTATACCCTGGCAGGGAGCAGATACGCAGTATTTT | CASIPWQGADTQYF
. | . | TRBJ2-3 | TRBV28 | TGTGCCAGCCGGGGCCCGAATCGAAACACAGATACGCAGTATTTT | CASRGPNRNTDTQYF
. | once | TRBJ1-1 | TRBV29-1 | TGCAGCGTTGAAACCCCACAGGGACCCACTGAAGCTTTCTTT | CSVETPQGPTEAFF
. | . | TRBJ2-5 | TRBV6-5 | TGTGCCAGCAGTTCCTCACTAGCACTCCAAGAGACCCAGTACTTC | CASSSSLALQETQYF
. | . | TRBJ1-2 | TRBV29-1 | TGCAGCGCAACGGAGAGGGGTGGCTACACCTTC | CSATERGGYTF
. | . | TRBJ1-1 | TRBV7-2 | TGTGCCAGCAGCTACCCCGCGAACACTGAAGCTTTCTTT | CASSYPANTEAFF
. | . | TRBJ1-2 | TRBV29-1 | TGCAGCGTTGGAGGACAGCTTGGATATGGCTACACCTTC | CSVGGQLGYGYTF
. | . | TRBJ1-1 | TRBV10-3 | TGTGCCATCAGTTCAACAGGGTCCACTGAAGCTTTCTTT | CAISSTGSTEAFF
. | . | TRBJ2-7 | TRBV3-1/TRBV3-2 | TGTGCCAGCAGCCTCAGGGGTGCACGTGAGCAGTACTTC | CASSLRGAREQYF
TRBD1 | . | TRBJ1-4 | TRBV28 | TGTGCCACCGAATCGTGGGACAGTAGAGGAGCTAATGAAAAACTGTTTTTT | CATESWDSRGANEKLFF
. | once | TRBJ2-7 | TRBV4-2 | TGTGCCAGCAGCCAAGATAGGACCTACGCCTACGAGCAGTACTTC | CASSQDRTYAYEQYF
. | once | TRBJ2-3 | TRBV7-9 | TGTGCCAGCAGGGGGAACACAGATACGCAGTATTTT | CASRGNTDTQYF
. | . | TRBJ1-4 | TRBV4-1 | TGCGCCAGCAGCCAGATTTCAGTGGAAAAACTGTTTTTT | CASSQISVEKLFF
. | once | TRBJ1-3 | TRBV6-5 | TGTGCCAGCAGTTACTCGTCAGGGCTCGGAAACACCATATATTTT | CASSYSSGLGNTIYF
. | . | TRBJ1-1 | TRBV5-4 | TGTGCCAGCAGCTTGATAGGGTACGAAGCTTTCTTT | CASSLIGYEAFF
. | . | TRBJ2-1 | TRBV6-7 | TGTGCCATCGTTTGGGGGGATGAGCAGTTCTTC | CAIVWGDEQFF
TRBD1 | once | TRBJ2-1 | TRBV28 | TGTGCCAGCAGTTTATCTGGACAGGATTACAATGAGCAGTTCTTC | CASSLSGQDYNEQFF
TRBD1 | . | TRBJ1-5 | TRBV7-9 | TGTGCCAGCAGCTCGGACAGGGGCAATCAGCCCCAGCATTTT | CASSSDRGNQPQHF
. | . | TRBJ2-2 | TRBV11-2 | TGTGCCAGCAGCTTGCCGAACACCGGGGAGCTGTTTTTT | CASSLPNTGELFF
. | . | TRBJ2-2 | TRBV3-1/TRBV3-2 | TGTGCCAGATTAATGGGGGAGCTGTTTTTT | CARLMGELFF
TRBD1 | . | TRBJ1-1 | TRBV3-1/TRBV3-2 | TGTGCCAGCAGCCAAGGTACAGGGGGCGCGGAAGCTTTCTTT | CASSQGTGGAEAFF
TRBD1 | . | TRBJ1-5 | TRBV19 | TGTGCCAGTACTCCACCCCGAGGCACGGGACAGAACAATCAGCCCCAGCATTTT | CASTPPRGTGQNNQPQHF
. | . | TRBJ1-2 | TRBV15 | TGTGCCACCAGCAGAGATGGGAATGGCTACACCTTC | CATSRDGNGYTF
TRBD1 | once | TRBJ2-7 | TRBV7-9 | TGTGCCAGCAGCCCTTCCTCCGGGACAGGGCGATTCGAGCAGTACTTC | CASSPSSGTGRFEQYF
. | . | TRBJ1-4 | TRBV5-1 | TGCGCCAGCAGCAGCCCTGAGGGAGTTAATGAAAAACTGTTTTTT | CASSSPEGVNEKLFF
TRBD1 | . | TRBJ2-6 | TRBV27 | TGTGCCAGCAGTTTCGATACAGGGGCTGGGGCCAACGTCCTGACTTTC | CASSFDTGAGANVLTF
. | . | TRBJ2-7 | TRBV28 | TGTGCCAGCAGTCCTCAGACAGGGAGGTCCTACGAGCAGTACTTC | CASSPQTGRSYEQYF
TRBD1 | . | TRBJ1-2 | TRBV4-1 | TGCGCCAGCTCCAGACAGGGGCCAAACTATGGCTACACCTTC | CASSRQGPNYGYTF
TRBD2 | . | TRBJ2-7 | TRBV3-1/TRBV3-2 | TGTGCCAGCAGCTCTAGCGGGGGGCCCTACGAGCAGTACTTC | CASSSSGGPYEQYF
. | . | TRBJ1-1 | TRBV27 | TGTGCCAGCAGTCCGCTTCAGGGGATCCGCACTGAAGCTTTCTTT | CASSPLQGIRTEAFF
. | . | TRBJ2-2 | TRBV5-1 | TGCGCCAGCAGCTTGGTGAGGACTACCGGGGAGCTGTTTTTT | CASSLVRTTGELFF
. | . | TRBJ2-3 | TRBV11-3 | TGTGCCAGCAGCTTTCATGCAGATACGCAGTATTTT | CASSFHADTQYF
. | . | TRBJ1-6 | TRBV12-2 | TGTGCAAGTCGCTTAGGACAGGGATATTCACCCCTCCACTTT | CASRLGQGYSPLHF
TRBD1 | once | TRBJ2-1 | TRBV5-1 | TGCGCCAGCAGCTTGACAGGGGTGGGCTTTGACAATGAGCAGTTCTTC | CASSLTGVGFDNEQFF
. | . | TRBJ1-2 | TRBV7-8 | TGTGCCAGCAGCTCCGACGGGACATATAACTATGGCTACACCTTC | CASSSDGTYNYGYTF
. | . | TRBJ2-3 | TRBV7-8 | TGTGCCAGCAGCCCCGGGTCCCCCACAGATACGCAGTATTTT | CASSPGSPTDTQYF
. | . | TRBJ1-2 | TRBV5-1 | TGCGCCAGCAGGGTGGGCGATAACTATGGCTACACCTTC | CASRVGDNYGYTF
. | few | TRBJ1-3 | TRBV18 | TGTGCCAGCTCACCCCCCTTGACAGCTGGAAACACCATATATTTT | CASSPPLTAGNTIYF
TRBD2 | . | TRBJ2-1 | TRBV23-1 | TGCGCCAGCAGTCCTGAGCAAGCGGGAGGGCCAAGTAATGAGCAGTTCTTC | CASSPEQAGGPSNEQFF
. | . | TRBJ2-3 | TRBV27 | TGTGCCAGCAGTTTATCTGGACCGAGGTACACAGATACGCAGTATTTT | CASSLSGPRYTDTQYF
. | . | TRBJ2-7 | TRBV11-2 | TGTGCCAGCAGCAACCGTATGGCTTACGAGCAGTACTTC | CASSNRMAYEQYF
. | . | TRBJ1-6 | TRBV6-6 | TGTGCCAGCAGTAGCCGACATCCGGGTTTCAATTCACCCCTCCACTTT | CASSSRHPGFNSPLHF
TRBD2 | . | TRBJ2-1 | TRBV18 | TGTGCCAGCTCACCACAGGGACTAGCGGGAGATGAGCAGTTCTTC | CASSPQGLAGDEQFF
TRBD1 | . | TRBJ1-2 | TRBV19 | TGTGCCAGTACGGGGGACAGGGCTGGTGGCTACACCTTC | CASTGDRAGGYTF
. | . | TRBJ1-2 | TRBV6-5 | TGTGCCAGCAGTTTAACCGCAGCTAACTATGGCTACACCTTC | CASSLTAANYGYTF